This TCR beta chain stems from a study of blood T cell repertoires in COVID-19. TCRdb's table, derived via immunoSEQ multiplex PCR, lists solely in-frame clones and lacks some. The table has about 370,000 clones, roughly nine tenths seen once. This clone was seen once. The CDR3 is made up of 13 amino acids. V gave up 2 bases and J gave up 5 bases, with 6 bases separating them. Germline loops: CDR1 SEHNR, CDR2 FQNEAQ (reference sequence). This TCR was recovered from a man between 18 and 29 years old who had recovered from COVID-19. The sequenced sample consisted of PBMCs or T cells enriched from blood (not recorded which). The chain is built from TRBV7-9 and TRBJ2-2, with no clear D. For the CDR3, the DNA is TGTGCCAGCAGCTTATGGCAGACCGGGGAGCTGTTTTTT. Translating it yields CASSLWQTGELFF.